What follows are 19 T cell receptor beta chains derived from one specimen sequenced in a study of T cell responses to AZD1222 COVID-19 vaccine. Here immunoSEQ multiplex PCR was the method, and the copy in TCRdb shows in-frame clones only, minus some. The sample includes some 180,000 clones, about nine tenths seen only once; the top ten take more than 1.5%. The sample was peripheral blood, taken 28 days after the second AZD1222 dose. These receptor sequences come from an adult who received the AZD1222 COVID-19 vaccine.

This chain joins TRBV3-1 (or the pseudogene TRBV3-2) and TRBJ2-4; no firm D call. The germline V gene encodes CDR1 LGHDT and CDR2 YNNKEL (reference sequence). Trimming stripped 0 bases from V and 0 bases from J, with 15 bases between. The CDR3 has 18 residues. The CDR3 loop reads CASSQDFPSSIAKNIQYF. For the CDR3, the DNA is TGTGCCAGCAGCCAAGATTTTCCCAGCTCCATAGCCAAAAACATTCAGTACTTC.

This chain uses TRBV18 with TRBJ2-7; D is undetermined. The CDR3 covers 15 residues. The germline V gene has CDR1 KGHSH and CDR2 LQKENI. Trimming took 3 bases from V and 0 from J, leaving 12 bases between them. CDR3 residues: CASSPGPNLSYEQYF. The CDR3 DNA reads TGTGCCAGCTCACCCGGACCGAACCTCTCCTACGAGCAGTACTTC.

The V gene is TRBV9, the J gene TRBJ2-5; 9 nucleotides line up with TRBD2. This CDR3 comprises 15 residues. The ends lost 4 bases at V and 4 bases at J; junction bases unmatched: 8. Germline V gene sequence: CDR1 SGDLS, CDR2 YYNGEE. The CDR3 sequence: CASSNSGGPVETQYF. DNA for the CDR3: TGTGCCAGCAGCAACAGCGGGGGGCCGGTAGAGACCCAGTACTTC.

As regards this clone: This same CDR3 is encoded by further DNA sequences in the sample. The chain employs TRBV6-5 and TRBJ1-3; D call uncertain. This CDR3 spans 13 amino acids. Germline assignment: CDR1 MNHEY and CDR2 SVGAGI. V lost 6 bases to trimming and J lost 0 bases, with 6 bases between them. CDR3 bases: TGTGCCAGCAGCGGGTCCTCTGGAAACACCATATATTTT. Translation gives CASSGSSGNTIYF.

The chain links TRBV7-9 to TRBJ2-7; D gene uncertain. The CDR3 extends over 14 amino acids. V was clipped by 3 bases and J by 4 bases, with 13 bases between them. Per germline, CDR1 SEHNR and CDR2 FQNEAQ (reference sequence). The CDR3 sequence: CASSFWVGRYEQYF. Here the CDR3 DNA reads TGTGCCAGCAGCTTTTGGGTTGGGCGGTACGAGCAGTACTTC.

The chain joins TRBV12-3 or TRBV12-4 to TRBJ1-5; D call uncertain. Trimming shortened V by 3 bases and J by 5 bases, and 5 bases separated the two germline ends. The CDR3 length is 12 residues. The CDR3 here is CASSFKYQPQHF. CDR3 coding DNA: TGTGCCAGCAGTTTCAAATATCAGCCCCAGCATTTT.

The rearrangement links TRBV6-5 to TRBJ1-2; 8 nucleotides agree with TRBD1. Germline-derived CDR1 and CDR2 are MNHEY and SVGAGI. The CDR3 has 14 residues. J was trimmed by 12 bases and V by 6 bases; bases with no gene match: 15. The CDR3 loop is CASSSGGAGMKDTF. In DNA, the CDR3 is TGTGCCAGCAGCTCAGGGGGCGCGGGAATGAAGGACACCTTC.

The V gene is TRBV4-2, the J gene TRBJ1-1; weak D call: TRBD1 (5 bases). CDR1 is LGHNA, CDR2 YNFKEQ, per germline. This CDR3 comprises 15 residues. The V end lost 2 bases, the J end lost 10 bases, and 20 bases lay between the germline ends. The CDR3 bases are TGTGCCAGCAGCCAAATACTCCCGGGGACCCCAGGAGCTTTCTTT. It codes for CASSQILPGTPGAFF.

The rearrangement links TRBV6-5 to TRBJ2-3; TRBD2 agrees at 9 bases. The germline V gene encodes CDR1 MNHEY and CDR2 SVGAGI. This CDR3 comprises 14 residues. The V gene end was trimmed by 8 bases and the J gene end by 4 bases; junction bases not matched to a gene: 7. The CDR3 is CASRAGGPADTQYF. The CDR3, as DNA: TGTGCCAGCCGGGCGGGGGGGCCCGCAGATACGCAGTATTTT.

The table lists this clone with a count of one. This chain links TRBV11-2 with TRBJ1-6; weak D call: TRBD1 (5 bases). Germline V CDR1 and CDR2: SGHAT, FQNNGV. The CDR3 runs 14 residues. V lost 1 base to trimming and J lost 9 bases, with 10 bases between them. The CDR3 is CASSLGTSGSPLHF. In DNA form, the CDR3 reads TGTGCCAGCAGCTTAGGGACATCGGGTTCACCCCTCCACTTT.

The chain links TRBV2 to TRBJ2-7, with 11 bases fitting TRBD2. The V gene end was trimmed by 5 bases and the J gene end by 3 bases; junction bases not matched to a gene: 3. CDR1 is SNHLY, CDR2 FYNNEI, per germline. CDR3 length: 14 residues. The CDR3 nucleotides are TGTGCCAGCAGTTCTCTAGCGGGAGGCTACGAGCAGTACTTC. Protein product: CASSSLAGGYEQYF.

This clone appeared a single time. The V and J genes are TRBV11-2 and TRBJ1-1, with TRBD1 identical over 9 bases. There are 16 residues in the CDR3. V trimming: 3 bases; J trimming: 5 bases; junction bases outside the gene matches: 10. Germline lookup yields CDR1 SGHAT and CDR2 FQNNGV. CDR3 sequence: CASSLARTGVRTEAFF. Written as DNA, the CDR3 is TGTGCCAGCAGCTTGGCCCGGACAGGGGTGAGGACTGAAGCTTTCTTT.

The chain uses TRBV16 and TRBJ1-3; D not resolved. CDR3 length equals 12 residues. CDR1 and CDR2 (germline): KGHSY, FQNENV. The V and J ends lost 4 bases and 8 bases respectively, with 9 bases between them. The CDR3 coding sequence is TGTGCCAGCAGCCCGCACCAATACACCATATATTTT. Protein product: CASSPHQYTIYF.

The chain couples TRBV30 to TRBJ2-3, with 7 positions matching TRBD1. This CDR3 comprises 15 residues. V was clipped by 1 base and J by 3 bases; unmatched bases: 7. The germline CDR1 and CDR2 sequences are GTSNPN and SVGIG (reference sequence). The CDR3 protein is CAWSGNRGLTDTQYF. The DNA of the CDR3 is TGTGCCTGGAGTGGAAATAGGGGGCTGACAGATACGCAGTATTTT. Filled out from reference TRBV30 and TRBJ2-3, the complete variable domain reads SQTIHQWPATLVQPVGSPLSLECTVEGTSNPNLYWYRQAAGRGLQLLFYSVGIGQISSEVPQNLSASRPQDRQFILSSKKLLLSDSGFYLCAWSGNRGLTDTQYFGPGTRLTVL.

This sequence joins TRBV6-5 and TRBJ2-3, with a weak D call TRBD2 (6 bases). V lost 6 bases and J lost 4, with 14 bases in between. CDR3 length: 14 residues. Germline V CDR1 and CDR2: MNHEY, SVGAGI. The CDR3 bases are TGTGCCAGCAGGCCCGGGAGTGGGGCAGATACGCAGTATTTT. Protein: CASRPGSGADTQYF.

The rearrangement uses TRBV4-2 and TRBJ1-2; D uncertain. The CDR3 spans 14 residues. Trimming stripped 0 bases from V and 4 bases from J, with 9 bases between. Germline V lookup: CDR1 LGHNA, CDR2 YNFKEQ. The CDR3 here is CASSQDAGTYGYTF. Written as DNA, the CDR3 is TGTGCCAGCAGCCAAGATGCAGGAACCTATGGCTACACCTTC.

The V gene is TRBV14, the J gene TRBJ2-7; D is possibly TRBD2 (6 bases). This CDR3 has 15 amino acids. CDR1 SGHDN and CDR2 FVKESK come from the germline V gene. Trimming left V 4 bases short and J 6 bases short, with 19 bases between. The CDR3 DNA sequence: TGTGCCAGCAGCCGCGATCGGTGGGGAGGTGGCGAGCAGTACTTC. It yields the protein CASSRDRWGGGEQYF.

The V and J genes are TRBV18 and TRBJ1-3; D gene ambiguous. CDR1 and CDR2 (germline): KGHSH, LQKENI. This CDR3 has 13 residues. V gave up 6 bases and J gave up 4 bases, with 10 bases separating them. The CDR3 DNA is TGTGCCAGCTCGCCGCAAGGGGGAAACACCATATATTTT. Its translation is CASSPQGGNTIYF. The complete variable domain, with remaining parts taken from reference TRBV18 and TRBJ1-3, reads NAGVMQNPRHLVRRRGQEARLRCSPMKGHSHVYWYRQLPEEGLKFMVYLQKENIIDESGMPKERFSAEFPKEGPSILRIQQVVRGDSAAYFCASSPQGGNTIYFGEGSWLTVV.

This clone showed up just once. V is TRBV6-5 and J is TRBJ2-5; weak D call: TRBD1 (6 bases). The CDR3 consists of 11 residues. The germline V gene has CDR1 MNHEY and CDR2 SVGAGI. V was trimmed by 7 bases and J by 4 bases, leaving 7 bases between them. The CDR3 DNA is TGTGCCAGCATCAGGGGAGAGACCCAGTACTTC. Its protein is CASIRGETQYF.